Listed here is a single T cell receptor beta chain. The sample originates from a study of cytomegalovirus exposure and HLA in healthy donors. Looked up from germline, CDR1 is SGHDN and CDR2 is FVKESK. This CDR3 is built from 12 residues. Trimming removed 4 bases from V and 5 bases from J; junction bases left unmatched: 0. 13 Jbeta primers and 60 Vbeta primers were used for the PCR. Data came from immunoSEQ multiplex PCR; TCRdb stores just in-frame clones and leaves some out. Its table records some 130,000 clones. Sequences were obtained from PBMCs. The origin of this receptor is a woman aged 40 to 55 in good health and CMV-seropositive. V is TRBV14 and J is TRBJ2-7; 9 bases are shared with TRBD1. CDR3 sequence reads: CASSRDRDEQYF. The DNA for the CDR3 is TGTGCCAGCAGCCGGGACAGGGACGAGCAGTACTTC.